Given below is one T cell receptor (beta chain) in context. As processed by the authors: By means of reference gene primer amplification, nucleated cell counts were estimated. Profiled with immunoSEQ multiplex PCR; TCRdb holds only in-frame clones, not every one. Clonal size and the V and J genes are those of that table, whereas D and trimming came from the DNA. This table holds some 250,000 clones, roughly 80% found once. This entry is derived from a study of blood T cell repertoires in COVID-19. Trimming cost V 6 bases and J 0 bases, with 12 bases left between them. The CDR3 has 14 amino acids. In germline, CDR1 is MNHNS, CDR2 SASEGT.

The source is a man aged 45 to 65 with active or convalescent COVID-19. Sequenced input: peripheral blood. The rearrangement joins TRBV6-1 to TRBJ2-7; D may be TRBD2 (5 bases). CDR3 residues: CASRSRVSSYEQYF. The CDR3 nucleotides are TGTGCCAGCAGATCGAGGGTTAGCTCCTACGAGCAGTACTTC.